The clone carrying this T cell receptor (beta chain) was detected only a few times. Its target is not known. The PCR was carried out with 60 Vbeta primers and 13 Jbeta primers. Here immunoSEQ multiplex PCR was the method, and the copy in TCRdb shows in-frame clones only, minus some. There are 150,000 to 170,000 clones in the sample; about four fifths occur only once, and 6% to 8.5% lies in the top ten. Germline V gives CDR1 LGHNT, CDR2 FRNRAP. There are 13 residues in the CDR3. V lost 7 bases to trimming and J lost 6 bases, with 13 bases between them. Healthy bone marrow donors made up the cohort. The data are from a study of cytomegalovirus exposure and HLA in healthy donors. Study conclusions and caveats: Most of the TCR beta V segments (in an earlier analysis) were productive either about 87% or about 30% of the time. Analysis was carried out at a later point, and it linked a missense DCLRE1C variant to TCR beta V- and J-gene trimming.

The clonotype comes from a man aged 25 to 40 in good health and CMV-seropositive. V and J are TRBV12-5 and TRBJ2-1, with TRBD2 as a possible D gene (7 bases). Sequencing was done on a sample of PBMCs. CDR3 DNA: TGTGCTAGTGCCCCGGGGGGCTCCAATGAGCAGTTCTTC. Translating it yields CASAPGGSNEQFF.